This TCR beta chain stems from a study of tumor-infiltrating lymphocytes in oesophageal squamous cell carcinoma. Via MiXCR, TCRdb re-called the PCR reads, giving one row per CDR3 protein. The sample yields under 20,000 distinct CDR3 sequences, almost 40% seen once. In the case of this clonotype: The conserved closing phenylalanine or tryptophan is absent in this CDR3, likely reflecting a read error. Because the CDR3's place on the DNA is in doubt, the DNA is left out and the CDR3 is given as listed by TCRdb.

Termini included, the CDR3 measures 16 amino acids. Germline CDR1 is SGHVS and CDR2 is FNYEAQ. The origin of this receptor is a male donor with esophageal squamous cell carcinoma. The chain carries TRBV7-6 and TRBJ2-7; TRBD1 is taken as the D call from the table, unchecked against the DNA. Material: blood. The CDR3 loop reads CASSLGAGGHEQYFGA.